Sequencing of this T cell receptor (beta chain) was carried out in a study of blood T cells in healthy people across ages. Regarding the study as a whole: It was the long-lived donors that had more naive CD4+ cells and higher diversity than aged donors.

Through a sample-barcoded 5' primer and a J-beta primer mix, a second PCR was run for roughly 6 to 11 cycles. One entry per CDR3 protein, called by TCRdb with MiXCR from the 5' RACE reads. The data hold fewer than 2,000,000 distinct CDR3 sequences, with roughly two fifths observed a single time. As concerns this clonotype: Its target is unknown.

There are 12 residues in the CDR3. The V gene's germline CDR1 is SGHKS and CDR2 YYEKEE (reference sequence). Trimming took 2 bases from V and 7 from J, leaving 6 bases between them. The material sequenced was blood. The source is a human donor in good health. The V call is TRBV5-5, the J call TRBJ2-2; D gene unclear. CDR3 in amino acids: CASSFYGGELFF. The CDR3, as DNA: TGTGCCAGCAGCTTTTATGGCGGGGAGCTGTTTTTT.